This TCR beta chain was recorded in a study of T cells after yellow fever vaccination (dated by TCRdb to the late 2010s). Notes on the research overall: The SMART-Seq v4 Ultra Low Input RNA kit was used to prepare libraries from fractions with low cell numbers. To track T-cell clones before and after primary and booster YFV17D yellow fever vaccination, bulk TCR alpha and beta repertoires were sequenced longitudinally. Two healthy male donors, one aged 18 to 30 and one aged 30 to 40 years, made up the cohort. Blood was collected at multiple timepoints before and after primary and secondary immunization, and bulk PBMC replicates and cell subsets were isolated.

Sequencing was carried out with an Illumina NovaSeq 6000. TCR cDNA was synthesized by 5'RACE template switching, through which a universal primer site and unique molecular identifiers were introduced. Priming for cDNA synthesis came from both the TCR alpha and TCR beta constant segments. Library amplification involved two PCR steps, and the second step added sample barcodes and sequencing adapters. Sequencing of the libraries was done on either Illumina HiSeq 2500 (2x100 bp) or NovaSeq (2x150 bp). From the authors' description of their analysis: MIGEC was used to demultiplex reads and collapse the reads into UMI consensus sequences, and MiXCR was used for V(D)J alignment. Vaccine-responding clonotypes were identified with edgeR using replicate PBMC samples, with FDR below 0.01 and a log2 fold change above 5 up to day 15 being required. Each bulk clonotype was labeled CD4 or CD8 based on which sequenced repertoire, CD4 or CD8, contained the clonotype at higher abundance. Using fastp at Q25 and MiXCR, TCRdb reprocessed the public reads and kept productive beta chains. Each record represents a unique CDR3 protein, reported with the most common genes and DNA among its rows. TCRdb, not the original authors, processed these V and J calls. The sample table records about 250,000 distinct CDR3 sequences; over 3% of these occur just once. 15% to 20% of the sample comes from the top ten.

What the research found in general, with its limitations: Only two donors were included in the study, so the extent to which the findings can be generalized is limited. FACS-sorted repertoires could contain abundant contaminating clonotypes from the bulk population, so computational filtering was required. A small share of clonotypes occurred in both CD4 and CD8 compartments, likely arising from convergent recombination. The secondary T-cell response was weaker than the primary response but faster, peaking on day 5 instead of day 15. Most clones expanded after primary vaccination (96% of CD4 and over 80% of CD8) were re-detected after the booster, suggesting that broad memory maintenance occurred.

The sample holds many counts of this clonotype. What antigen it recognizes has not been identified. No base-level quality is on record; no much larger clone is a single base apart. From its cysteine to its phenylalanine, the CDR3 spans 13 amino acids. Here the CDR3 DNA is all that survives: 39 bases in frame from base 1. Germline trimming amounts to 6 bases on V and 6 bases on J, with 2 as the count of junction bases outside the gene matches. In the germline V gene (reference sequence), CDR1 corresponds to LNHDA and CDR2 to SQIVND. The treatment or condition label, as the study defines it: live attenuated yellow fever vaccine strain. At every blood-draw timepoint, two biological replicates of bulk PBMCs were collected. PBMCs were isolated from peripheral blood using a standard Ficoll-Paque protocol. TriZol was used to extract RNA from bulk PBMCs, from CD4 and CD8 fractions, and from dextramer-positive and dextramer-negative fractions.

This specimen consisted of PBMCs, obtained 15 days after the yellow fever booster vaccination. The TCR comes from a man younger than 35 who received the YFV17D yellow fever vaccine. The sequence is built from TRBV19 and TRBJ2-1; 10 middle bases align to TRBD2. The CDR3 region reads CASSTSGTNEQFF. The nucleotide sequence reads as follows: TGTGCCAGTAGCACTAGCGGGACCAATGAGCAGTTCTTC.